Shown below are 31 T cell receptor beta chains from a single sample sequenced in a study of blood T cell repertoires in COVID-19. Libraries were prepared by immunoSEQ multiplex PCR; TCRdb keeps only in-frame clonotypes and omits some of them. The sample consists of some 190,000 clones, about 91% of them appearing once. Sequenced input: PBMCs or T cells enriched from blood (not recorded which). Source of these receptors: a woman aged 40 to 50 with acute COVID-19.

The chain uses TRBV5-1 and TRBJ1-2; possibly TRBD1 for D (5 bases). The germline gives CDR1 SGHRS, CDR2 YFSETQ. This CDR3 comprises 13 residues. The germline V and J ends were trimmed by 4 bases and 5 bases, with 12 bases remaining between them. Here the CDR3 DNA reads TGCGCCAGCAGCGAGGGACTTACATATGGCTACACCTTC. Its protein product is CASSEGLTYGYTF. The variable domain in full, with the rest retrieved from reference TRBV5-1 and TRBJ1-2, is KAGVTQTPRYLIKTRGQQVTLSCSPISGHRSVSWYQQTPGQGLQFLFEYFSETQRNKGNFPGRFSGRQFSNSRSEMNVSTLELGDSALYLCASSEGLTYGYTFGSGTRLTVV.

The DNA for the CDR3 is TGCAGTGTCAGTACGGCTAGGGGCTACACCTTC. Protein: CSVSTARGYTF. The V call is TRBV20-1, the J call TRBJ1-2; the D is unclear. Germline V gene lookup returns CDR1 DFQATT and CDR2 SNEGSKA (reference sequence). V lost 7 bases, J lost 8 bases, and 14 bases lay in between. The CDR3 has 11 residues.

Here the CDR3 reads CASSSREGQDTQYF. For the CDR3, the DNA is TGTGCCAGCAGCTCGCGGGAGGGCCAAGATACGCAGTATTTT. J is TRBJ2-3 and V is TRBV7-9; 9 bases map to TRBD2. With 4 bases clipped from V and 5 bases from J, the junction kept 4 bases outside the gene matches. Germline lookup yields CDR1 SEHNR and CDR2 FQNEAQ (reference sequence). This CDR3 is 14 amino acids long. Combining the CDR3 with reference TRBV7-9 and TRBJ2-3 gives the whole variable domain DTGVSQNPRHKITKRGQNVTFRCDPISEHNRLYWYRQTLGQGPEFLTYFQNEAQLEKSRLLSDRFSAERPKGSFSTLEIQRTEQGDSAMYLCASSSREGQDTQYFGPGTRLTVL.

The chain links TRBV6-5 to TRBJ1-1, with 9 nucleotides matching TRBD1. The CDR3 is made up of 14 amino acids. From germline, CDR1 is MNHEY and CDR2 SVGAGI. Losses at the gene ends were 6 bases for V and 2 bases for J; bases not matched to a gene: 4. CDR3 nucleotide sequence: TGTGCCAGCAGATTGACAGGGGGAAACACTGAAGCTTTCTTT. It encodes CASRLTGGNTEAFF.

The rearrangement uses TRBV19 and TRBJ2-7, with D possibly TRBD2 on 5 matching bases. Germline assignment: CDR1 LNHDA and CDR2 SQIVND (reference sequence). The CDR3 loop spans 15 amino acids. The ends were cut back, 5 bases at V and 5 bases at J, with 19 bases in the middle. CDR3 coding DNA: TGTGCCAGTAGTCGGCCAGCGGAGACAATAAACGAGCAGTACTTC. Amino acids: CASSRPAETINEQYF.

This chain joins TRBV6-1 and TRBJ2-1, with 15 positions matching TRBD2. The CDR3 loop spans 17 amino acids. CDR1 is MNHNS and CDR2 is SASEGT in the germline V gene. J lost 7 bases, V lost 2 bases, and 6 bases had no gene match. In nucleotides, the CDR3 is TGTGCCAGCAGTGAATTCGGGACTAGCGGGAGGTGGAATGAGCAGTTCTTC. This codes for CASSEFGTSGRWNEQFF.

The chain employs TRBV5-8 and TRBJ1-5; 9 positions agree with TRBD1. V dropped 6 bases and J dropped 6; count of bases not matched to a gene: 7. The CDR3 has 14 residues. CDR1 and CDR2 (germline): SGHTS, YDEGEE. As DNA, the CDR3 is TGTGCCAGCATAAACAGGGGGCCTAGTCAGCCCCAGCATTTT. It translates to CASINRGPSQPQHF.

This chain joins TRBV6-2 or TRBV6-3 and TRBJ1-1, with 7 bases lining up with TRBD1. Germline assignment: CDR1 MNHEY and CDR2 SVGEGT. The ends lost 2 bases at V and 1 base at J; junction bases unmatched: 4. The CDR3 totals 15 residues. The CDR3 loop reads CASSYLQGGNTEAFF. The DNA for the CDR3 is TGTGCCAGCAGTTACCTGCAGGGGGGGAACACTGAAGCTTTCTTT.

This chain uses TRBV5-4 with TRBJ2-2; maybe TRBD1 (5 bases). Trimming removed 4 bases at V and 4 bases at J, with 17 bases between. CDR1 and CDR2 (germline): SGHNT, YYREEE (reference sequence). The CDR3 covers 16 residues. CDR3 DNA: TGTGCCAGCAGCCCGGGCGTCAGGGTTGTCACCGGGGAGCTGTTTTTT. Residues: CASSPGVRVVTGELFF. Complete variable domain (other parts from reference TRBV5-4 and TRBJ2-2): ETGVTQSPTHLIKTRGQQVTLRCSSQSGHNTVSWYQQALGQGPQFIFQYYREEENGRGNFPPRFSGLQFPNYSSELNVNALELDDSALYLCASSPGVRVVTGELFFGEGSRLTVL.

In this sample, this clone turned up once. The chain combines TRBV6-1 with TRBJ2-7; weak D call: TRBD1 (5 bases). The CDR3 totals 15 residues. Germline V lookup: CDR1 MNHNS, CDR2 SASEGT. The germline V and J ends were trimmed by 1 base and 4 bases, with 14 bases remaining between them. The CDR3 reads CASSEGMTVMYEQYF. Here the CDR3 DNA reads TGTGCCAGCAGTGAAGGTATGACAGTTATGTACGAGCAGTACTTC.

This rearrangement joins TRBV11-2 to TRBJ2-1, with D possibly matching TRBD2 (5 bases). The germline CDR1 and CDR2 sequences are SGHAT and FQNNGV. The V and J ends lost 5 bases and 1 base respectively, with 12 bases between them. The CDR3 is 15 residues long. CDR3 region: CASSLRVGSYNEQFF. CDR3 in DNA: TGTGCCAGCAGCCTGCGGGTTGGTTCCTACAATGAGCAGTTCTTC.

The genes are TRBV11-2 and TRBJ2-7; D is perhaps TRBD2 (5 bases). The CDR3 has 13 amino acids. V was trimmed by 2 bases and J by 6 bases, leaving 11 bases between them. Germline-derived CDR1 and CDR2 are SGHAT and FQNNGV. The CDR3 bases are TGTGCCAGCAGCTTAAATCAGCGGTTCGAGCAGTACTTC. It yields the protein CASSLNQRFEQYF.

The chain recombines TRBV9 with TRBJ2-7; D perhaps matches TRBD2 (6 bases). The CDR3 is made up of 15 amino acids. Trimming removed 4 bases from V and 1 base from J, with 15 bases in between. Looked up from germline, CDR1 is SGDLS and CDR2 is YYNGEE. The CDR3 coding sequence is TGTGCCAGCAGCCCGGTTGGCGGGGCATCCTACGAGCAGTACTTC. Its translation: CASSPVGGASYEQYF.

This CDR3 is CASSPARSGRGGTQETQYF. The CDR3 DNA is TGTGCCAGCAGTCCGGCCAGAAGCGGGAGGGGCGGGACACAAGAGACCCAGTACTTC. The chain joins TRBV27 to TRBJ2-5, with TRBD2 matching 10 bases. Looked up from germline, CDR1 is MNHEY and CDR2 is SMNVEV (reference sequence). The trim removed 5 bases at V and 2 bases at J, leaving 17 bases unmatched. The CDR3 has 19 residues.

The rearrangement links TRBV3-1 (or the pseudogene TRBV3-2) to TRBJ1-6; the D is unclear. Germline V CDR1 and CDR2: LGHDT, YNNKEL (reference sequence). The CDR3 covers 14 residues. V was cut by 3 bases and J by 7 bases, with 10 bases left in between. Written as DNA, the CDR3 is TGTGCCAGCAGCCACAGGAGGCAGAATTCACCCCTCCACTTT. This gives the protein CASSHRRQNSPLHF.

The chain couples TRBV7-6 to TRBJ2-3, with 7 bases that match TRBD2. The CDR3 runs 16 residues. CDR1 is SGHVS, CDR2 FNYEAQ, per germline. Trimming took 1 base from V and 0 from J; bases not matched to a gene: 4. The CDR3 protein is CASSLGGSLSTDTQYF. DNA for the CDR3: TGTGCCAGCAGCTTAGGCGGGAGCCTAAGCACAGATACGCAGTATTTT.

V is TRBV24-1 and J is TRBJ2-5; 9 positions match TRBD2. V shed 2 bases, J shed 4 bases, and the junction held 4 bases outside the gene matches. CDR3 length: 15 residues. Germline CDR1 reads KGHDR; CDR2 reads SFDVKD. The CDR3 loop reads CATSDYGRGGETQYF. The CDR3 DNA reads TGTGCCACCAGTGATTATGGGCGGGGGGGAGAGACCCAGTACTTC.

V usage is TRBV29-1 and J usage is TRBJ1-4, with 9 bases fitting TRBD1. The V gene end was trimmed by 7 bases and the J gene end by 3 bases; junction bases not matched to a gene: 3. Germline CDR1 SQVTM, CDR2 ANQGSEA. The CDR3 is 13 residues long. Here the CDR3 reads CSGRTGANEKLFF. CDR3 DNA: TGCAGCGGAAGGACAGGGGCTAATGAAAAACTGTTTTTT.

J is TRBJ2-7 and V is TRBV29-1; 9 nucleotides match TRBD1. The V gene's germline CDR1 is SQVTM and CDR2 ANQGSEA. This CDR3 region has 15 residues. Trimming at V came to 5 bases and at J to 2 bases, leaving 10 bases not matched to a gene. The CDR3 protein is CSVMGKQGATYEQYF. The CDR3 nucleotides are TGCAGCGTTATGGGGAAACAGGGGGCCACCTACGAGCAGTACTTC.

A single count supports this clone. The chain uses TRBV28 and TRBJ1-6, with 10 bases lining up with TRBD1. V was pared by 4 bases and J by 9 bases, with 6 bases of the junction left unmatched. CDR1 and CDR2 (germline): MDHEN, SYDVKM. This CDR3 has 15 residues. CDR3 coding DNA: TGTGCCAGCAGTTCACCCGGGACAGGGGTTTCACCCCTCCACTTT. Translated: CASSSPGTGVSPLHF.

This CDR3 reads CAIRRDGSGNTIYF. DNA of the CDR3: TGTGCCATCAGGCGGGACGGGTCTGGAAACACCATATATTTT. This rearrangement joins TRBV10-3 to TRBJ1-3; D may be TRBD1 (5 bases). The V gene's germline CDR1 is ENHRY and CDR2 SYGVKD. V was shortened by 6 bases and J by 1 base, with 10 bases between the two germline ends. This CDR3 contains 14 residues.

This chain links TRBV7-9 with TRBJ1-4; D gene uncertain. V shed 7 bases and J shed 8 bases, with 14 bases lying between them. This CDR3 has 13 amino acids. Per the germline V gene, CDR1 is SEHNR and CDR2 is FQNEAQ (reference sequence). The CDR3 DNA sequence: TGTGCCAGCACCGTACAGAACGGCGAAAAACTGTTTTTT. It yields the protein CASTVQNGEKLFF.

The V call is TRBV6-6, the J call TRBJ1-1; TRBD1 agrees at 11 bases. Germline CDR1 MNHNY, CDR2 SVGAGI (reference sequence). Germline trimming cut 0 bases from V and 10 bases from J; bases unmatched to any gene: 4. The CDR3 consists of 14 residues. For the CDR3, the DNA is TGTGCCAGCAGTTACTCTGGACAGGGGGCATCAGCTTTCTTT. This codes for CASSYSGQGASAFF.

The V call is TRBV28, the J call TRBJ1-5; 8 bases fit TRBD1. Germline assignment: CDR1 MDHEN and CDR2 SYDVKM. This CDR3 is built from 14 residues. The junction had 4 bases not matched to a gene; V was cut back by 6 bases and J by 3 bases. As DNA, the CDR3 is TGTGCCAGCAGGGCAGGGGGCGACAATCAGCCCCAGCATTTT. Translating it yields CASRAGGDNQPQHF.

The chain joins TRBV6-5 to TRBJ2-3; 8 bases agree with TRBD2. The CDR3 extends over 14 amino acids. The J segment lost 4 bases and the V segment lost 7 bases, leaving 7 bases of the junction unmatched. Germline-derived CDR1 and CDR2 are MNHEY and SVGAGI. The CDR3 DNA is TGTGCCAGCATTAAGGCGGGGGGCGCAGATACGCAGTATTTT. It translates to CASIKAGGADTQYF.

The chain employs TRBV30 and TRBJ1-6, with a weak D call TRBD1 (5 bases). V was shortened by 1 base and J by 8 bases, with 12 bases between the two germline ends. The CDR3 is made up of 14 amino acids. From germline, CDR1 is GTSNPN and CDR2 SVGIG (reference sequence). The CDR3 nucleotides are TGTGCCTGGAGTGAGGGCAGGGAGGATTCACCCCTCCACTTT. It encodes CAWSEGREDSPLHF.

The chain joins TRBV5-4 to TRBJ2-7; D might be TRBD1 (5 bases). The germline V and J ends were trimmed by 0 bases and 3 bases, with 13 bases remaining between them. The CDR3 length is 15 residues. Germline V lookup: CDR1 SGHNT, CDR2 YYREEE (reference sequence). CDR3 sequence: CASSLGQTPNYEQYF. The CDR3 bases are TGTGCCAGCAGCTTGGGACAGACACCTAACTACGAGCAGTACTTC. The whole variable domain, filled in from reference TRBV5-4 and TRBJ2-7, reads ETGVTQSPTHLIKTRGQQVTLRCSSQSGHNTVSWYQQALGQGPQFIFQYYREEENGRGNFPPRFSGLQFPNYSSELNVNALELDDSALYLCASSLGQTPNYEQYFGPGTRLTVT.

This chain uses TRBV3-1 (or the pseudogene TRBV3-2) with TRBJ2-3; 9 bases line up with TRBD1. This CDR3 contains 16 residues. Germline V CDR1 and CDR2: LGHDT, YNNKEL (reference sequence). V lost 0 bases to trimming and J lost 4 bases; unmatched junction nucleotides: 5. Written as DNA, the CDR3 is TGTGCCAGCAGCCAAGATGACAGGGGGGGCGCAGATACGCAGTATTTT. This sequence encodes CASSQDDRGGADTQYF.

The chain combines TRBV5-6 with TRBJ2-5, with 11 bases lining up with TRBD2. Per germline, CDR1 SGHDT and CDR2 YYEEEE. The trim removed 5 bases at V and 5 bases at J, leaving 14 bases unmatched. There are 17 residues in the CDR3. Here the CDR3 reads CASSRTKTSGGYETQYF. Written as DNA, the CDR3 is TGTGCCAGCAGTCGTACTAAAACTAGCGGGGGTTACGAGACCCAGTACTTC.

The genes are TRBV6-6 and TRBJ2-5; the D gene is possibly TRBD2 (5 bases). The CDR3 has 14 residues. V was pared by 3 bases and J by 3 bases, with 11 bases between. The germline V gene has CDR1 MNHNY and CDR2 SVGAGI (reference sequence). The CDR3 bases are TGTGCCAGCAGTTATCCCGCCGGGGAAGAGACCCAGTACTTC. Its translation: CASSYPAGEETQYF.

The CDR3 region is CASSQDAVFNEKLFF. The CDR3 nucleotides read TGTGCCAGCAGCCAAGACGCGGTTTTTAATGAAAAACTGTTTTTT. The rearrangement joins TRBV3-1 (or the pseudogene TRBV3-2) to TRBJ1-4; no definite D call. CDR3 length equals 15 residues. Germline V CDR1 and CDR2: LGHDT, YNNKEL (reference sequence). With 0 bases removed from V and 4 bases from J, the gap between germline ends came to 9 bases.